The next 2 T cell receptor beta chains were all read from a single sample in a study of cytomegalovirus exposure and HLA in healthy donors (dated by TCRdb to 2016 to 2017). Libraries were constructed by the immunoSEQ multiplex PCR assay. The multiplex PCR relied on a mix of 60 forward primers for TCR Vbeta segments and 13 reverse primers for TCR Jbeta segments. The clones in this table, taken by TCRdb from immuneACCESS, are in-frame only. Not every clone is retained; where verified, under half of the shortfall comes from an unresolved V gene, and the cause of the rest is unknown. A total of some 100,000 clones appear in this sample, around 74% of them only once. 13% to 15% of the sample is held by the ten biggest clonotypes. The sequencing input was PBMCs. These receptors were collected from a male donor in good health and CMV-seropositive.

The V gene is TRBV10-3, the J gene TRBJ1-5; D uncertain. V dropped 3 bases and J dropped 6 bases, with 6 bases sitting between them. This CDR3 region has 12 residues. The germline V gene has CDR1 ENHRY and CDR2 SYGVKD. CDR3 nucleotide sequence: TGTGCCATCAGTGACGAGGGTCAGCCCCAGCATTTT. Translation gives CAISDEGQPQHF.

The chain recombines TRBV7-3 with TRBJ1-1; D possibly corresponds to TRBD1 (6 bases). Between the trimmed V and J ends, which lost 5 bases and 5 bases, there was a span of 12 bases. CDR3 length: 13 residues. The germline V gene encodes CDR1 SGHTA and CDR2 FQGTGA. The CDR3 spells CASSTLTGTEAFF. The CDR3 bases are TGTGCCAGCAGCACCCTAACAGGGACTGAAGCTTTCTTT.